This TCR beta chain derives from a study of technical replicates of blood from several donors. Looked up from germline, CDR1 is SGHKS and CDR2 is YYEKEE (reference sequence). Trimming left V 0 bases short and J 3 bases short, with 10 bases between. The length of the CDR3 is 15 residues. Clones were read by immunoSEQ multiplex PCR, and TCRdb kept only the in-frame ones, dropping some. Of about 81,000 clones listed, under 97% are singletons. The rearrangement uses TRBV5-5 and TRBJ1-3, with D possibly being TRBD1 (5 bases). The sequence was obtained from a human donor in good health. The sample comprised T cells isolated from PBMCs. The CDR3 region has the DNA TGTGCCAGCAGCTTGGACAGGAACCATGGAAACACCATATATTTT. Translation gives CASSLDRNHGNTIYF.